This T cell receptor (beta chain) was found in a study of identical twins. The CDR3 totals 15 residues. Trimming took off 4 bases at V and 6 bases at J, with 16 bases between the two ends. The V gene's germline CDR1 is MNHNS and CDR2 SASEGT. TCRdb independently ran MiXCR on the 5' RACE reads; one entry per CDR3 protein. The sample records around 1.7 million distinct CDR3 sequences, around a third being singletons. The sequence was obtained from a newborn girl in good health. Sequencing input: cord blood. The chain recombines TRBV6-1 with TRBJ1-5, with D tentatively TRBD1 (5 bases). The CDR3 DNA follows: TGTGCCAGCAGTGCCGGAATGCGGGGCGGTCAGCCCCAGCATTTT. It yields the protein CASSAGMRGGQPQHF.